These 17 T cell receptor beta chains were all obtained from the same sample, sequenced in a study of blood T cell repertoires in COVID-19 (dated by TCRdb to the early 2020s). Libraries came from the immunoSEQ multiplex PCR assay. TCRdb holds this immuneACCESS table with in-frame rearrangements only. Some clones are missing; in checked studies, unresolved V genes explain under half, and the rest has no known cause. The sample table contains roughly 130,000 clones; only one count was recorded for about four fifths of them. The ten biggest clones cover less than 20% of the sample. The specimen sequenced was peripheral blood. These receptors originate from a woman between 50 and 59 years old with acute or convalescent COVID-19.

J is TRBJ1-2 and V is TRBV7-8; 11 bases fit TRBD1. V lost 0 bases, J lost 14 bases, and 14 bases stayed unmatched. The CDR3 consists of 16 residues. Germline lookup yields CDR1 SGHVS and CDR2 FQNEAQ. CDR3 in amino acids: CASSLARGTGGSGWTF. Here the CDR3 DNA reads TGTGCCAGCAGCTTAGCCAGGGGGACAGGGGGTTCGGGCTGGACCTTC.

The chain uses TRBV5-4 and TRBJ2-7; a possible D gene is TRBD1 (5 bases). Germline loops: CDR1 SGHNT, CDR2 YYREEE (reference sequence). Trimming pared 4 bases from V and 3 bases from J, leaving 14 bases between. The CDR3 is 14 amino acids. CDR3 amino acids: CASSSTATVYEQYF. As DNA, the CDR3 is TGTGCCAGCAGCAGTACGGCGACAGTCTACGAGCAGTACTTC.

The rearrangement links TRBV29-1 to TRBJ2-2, with D unclear. The CDR3 consists of 13 residues. Trimming removed 0 bases from V and 6 bases from J, with 8 bases in between. Germline V gives CDR1 SQVTM, CDR2 ANQGSEA. The DNA for the CDR3 is TGCAGCGTTGAAGATCGTCTTTCCGGGGAGCTGTTTTTT. This encodes CSVEDRLSGELFF.

This clone was seen only once. V usage is TRBV7-9 and J usage is TRBJ2-7, with 13 bases identical to TRBD2. The CDR3 runs to 16 residues. V was pared by 5 bases and J by 4 bases, with 8 bases of the junction left unmatched. Germline CDR1 reads SEHNR; CDR2 reads FQNEAQ (reference sequence). The CDR3 coding sequence is TGTGCCAGCAGCCCTTGGACTAGCGGGGGCCTGTACGAGCAGTACTTC. Translation: CASSPWTSGGLYEQYF.

The CDR3: CASGIGGPGTEAFF. CDR3 sequence (DNA): TGTGCCAGTGGCATAGGGGGTCCCGGCACTGAAGCTTTCTTT. V and J are TRBV5-5 and TRBJ1-1; D is possibly TRBD1 (6 bases). Per germline, CDR1 SGHKS and CDR2 YYEKEE (reference sequence). V was clipped by 8 bases and J by 4 bases, with 18 bases between them. This CDR3 contains 14 residues.

This sequence joins TRBV18 and TRBJ2-7; 10 bases are shared with TRBD1. V was pared by 2 bases and J by 6 bases, with 4 bases of the junction left unmatched. CDR3 size: 14 residues. CDR1 and CDR2 from the germline V gene are KGHSH and LQKENI. CDR3 DNA: TGTGCCAGCTCACCAGGGACAGGGGAAGGCGAGCAGTACTTC. Its protein is CASSPGTGEGEQYF.

The chain carries TRBV19 and TRBJ2-6; the match to TRBD1 covers 12 bases. The V and J ends lost 7 bases and 4 bases, in that order; junction bases with no gene match: 11. The CDR3 has 18 amino acids. Germline CDR1 and CDR2: LNHDA and SQIVND (reference sequence). The CDR3 DNA reads as TGTGCCAGTAAGGCCCTAGGGACAGGGGGCTCCGGGGCCAACGTCCTGACTTTC. It yields the protein CASKALGTGGSGANVLTF.

In the case of this clone: The same CDR3 also results from other DNA sequences found in this sample. The chain joins TRBV25-1 to TRBJ1-1, with 8 bases that match TRBD1. CDR1 MGHDK and CDR2 SYGVNS come from the germline V gene. Trimming cost V 2 bases and J 5 bases; bases outside gene matches: 7. There are 15 residues in the CDR3. The CDR3 reads CASSEQGARVTEAFF. CDR3 bases: TGTGCCAGCAGTGAACAGGGGGCCCGGGTAACTGAAGCTTTCTTT.

The J gene is TRBJ1-1, the V gene TRBV27; D is undetermined. Germline V gives CDR1 MNHEY, CDR2 SMNVEV (reference sequence). Deletions cut 1 base from V and 5 bases from J, with 17 bases between. The CDR3 extends over 16 amino acids. CDR3 sequence: CASSLFSSGARTEAFF. CDR3 coding DNA: TGTGCCAGCAGTTTATTTTCTAGCGGAGCGAGGACTGAAGCTTTCTTT.

J is TRBJ1-2 and V is TRBV19; 7 positions match TRBD1. The V segment lost 6 bases and the J segment 6 bases; nucleotides outside the gene matches: 13. The CDR3 sequence is 15 residues long. The germline V gene encodes CDR1 LNHDA and CDR2 SQIVND (reference sequence). The CDR3: CASSLGQRVTNGYTF. The DNA for the CDR3 is TGTGCCAGTAGCCTGGGACAGCGGGTAACTAATGGCTACACCTTC.

This clone was seen a single time. J is TRBJ2-1 and V is TRBV6-6; D is perhaps TRBD2 (6 bases). The CDR3 loop spans 13 amino acids. In germline, CDR1 is MNHNY, CDR2 SVGAGI (reference sequence). Trimming shortened V by 6 bases and J by 12 bases, and 18 bases separated the two germline ends. Here the CDR3 DNA reads TGTGCCAGCAGCCGGGGGACGGATTCGGTGCAGTTCTTC. Translating gives CASSRGTDSVQFF.

This clone occurred once. This chain joins TRBV7-9 and TRBJ1-6, with D maybe TRBD1 (6 bases). The ends were cut back, 8 bases at V and 4 bases at J, with 15 bases in the middle. The CDR3 loop spans 15 amino acids. CDR1 and CDR2 from the germline V gene are SEHNR and FQNEAQ (reference sequence). The CDR3 DNA sequence: TGTGCCAGCGGAAGGACAGACAAATATAATTCACCCCTCCACTTT. This sequence encodes CASGRTDKYNSPLHF.

V is TRBV9 and J is TRBJ2-7; 7 bases are a match to TRBD1. V was clipped by 2 bases and J by 3 bases; unmatched bases: 5. In germline, CDR1 is SGDLS, CDR2 YYNGEE. CDR3 length: 14 residues. In DNA form, the CDR3 reads TGTGCCAGCAGCGTGTCAGGGGGTGACTACGAGCAGTACTTC. Encoded protein: CASSVSGGDYEQYF.

This clone was detected only a few times. The rearrangement joins TRBV18 to TRBJ1-2; D uncertain. V was trimmed by 0 bases and J by 0 bases, leaving 8 bases between them. The CDR3 sequence is 15 residues long. Germline values: CDR1 KGHSH, CDR2 LQKENI. This CDR3 reads CASSPPNSPNYGYTF. The CDR3 DNA is TGTGCCAGCTCACCACCAAACAGCCCTAACTATGGCTACACCTTC.

The V gene is TRBV6-2 or TRBV6-3, the J gene TRBJ1-4; D remains unclear. This CDR3 has 15 amino acids. V was cut by 6 bases and J by 8 bases, with 19 bases left in between. Germline loops: CDR1 MNHEY, CDR2 SVGEGT. DNA for the CDR3: TGTGCCAGCAGCCCTGCGCGCCCCCGTACGGAAAAACTGTTTTTT. Translating gives CASSPARPRTEKLFF.

The rearrangement joins TRBV2 to TRBJ1-3, with D hard to call. The CDR3 is 14 amino acids. Germline V gene lookup returns CDR1 SNHLY and CDR2 FYNNEI. V lost 7 bases, J lost 0 bases, and 10 bases lay in between. CDR3 coding DNA: TGTGCCAGCATCCTTGAGAGCTCTGGAAACACCATATATTTT. This encodes CASILESSGNTIYF.

This chain uses TRBV7-6 with TRBJ2-7; 8 bases fit TRBD2. This CDR3 spans 13 amino acids. V was clipped by 3 bases and J by 6 bases; unmatched bases: 4. Per the germline V gene, CDR1 is SGHVS and CDR2 is FNYEAQ. CDR3 bases: TGTGCCAGCAGCTTCCTTACTAGCGGCGAGCAGTACTTC. This codes for CASSFLTSGEQYF.